Included here is one T cell receptor beta chain sequence, with context. Antigen specificity is unknown. Semi-nested PCR with Nested Universal Primer A followed constant-region reverse priming of full-length variable regions. TCRdb re-called the 5' RACE reads through MiXCR, storing one row per CDR3 protein. Among over 40,000 distinct CDR3 sequences listed, 22% were seen once. Overall study findings and caveats: In terms of TCR gene usage, tumor memory CD4+ T cells clustered together with blood and lymph node memory CD4+ cells, as well as with lymph node naive CD4+ cells. Tumor-infiltrating Treg TCR alpha and beta sequences overlapped most with tumor naive CD4+ T cells, then blood naive.

V lost 1 base and J lost 9, with 10 bases in between. The CDR3 loop spans 13 amino acids. Germline CDR1 MNHNS, CDR2 SASEGT. The sorted Tregs were CD4+CD25+CD127-/low cells. The source of this sequence is a female donor with breast cancer. Material for sequencing was Tregs sorted from blood. The V call is TRBV6-1, the J call TRBJ2-1; D is unresolved. The CDR3 spells CASSEVGAFEQFF. The CDR3 bases are TGTGCCAGCAGTGAAGTCGGAGCGTTTGAGCAGTTCTTC.